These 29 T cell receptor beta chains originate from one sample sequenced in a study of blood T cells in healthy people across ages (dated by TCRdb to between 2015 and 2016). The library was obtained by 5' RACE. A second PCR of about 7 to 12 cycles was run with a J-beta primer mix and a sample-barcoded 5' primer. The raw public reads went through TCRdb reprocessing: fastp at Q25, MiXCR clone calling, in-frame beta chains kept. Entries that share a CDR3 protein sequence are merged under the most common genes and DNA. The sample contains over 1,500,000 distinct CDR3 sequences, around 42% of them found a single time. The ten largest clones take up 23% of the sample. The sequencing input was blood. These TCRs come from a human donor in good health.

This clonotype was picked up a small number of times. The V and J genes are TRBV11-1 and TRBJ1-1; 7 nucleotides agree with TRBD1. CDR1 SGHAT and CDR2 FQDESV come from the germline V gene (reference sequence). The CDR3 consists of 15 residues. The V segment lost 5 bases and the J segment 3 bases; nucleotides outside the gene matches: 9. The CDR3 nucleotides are TGTGCCAGCAGCACACACAGGGGCACGGACACTGAAGCTTTCTTT. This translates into CASSTHRGTDTEAFF.

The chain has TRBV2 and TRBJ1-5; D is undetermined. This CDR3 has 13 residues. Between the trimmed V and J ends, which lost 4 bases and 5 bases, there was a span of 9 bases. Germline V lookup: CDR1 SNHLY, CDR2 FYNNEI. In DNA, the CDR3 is TGTGCCAGCAGTGTTTTAAGGGATCAGCCCCAGCATTTT. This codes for CASSVLRDQPQHF.

CDR3 loop: CASSQEVGGVEETQYF. The CDR3 DNA follows: TGCGCCAGCAGCCAAGAAGTTGGTGGGGTCGAAGAGACCCAGTACTTC. The chain uses TRBV4-3 and TRBJ2-5; D not resolved. Germline V gene lookup returns CDR1 LGHNA and CDR2 YSLEER. The CDR3 length is 16 residues. Between the trimmed V and J ends, which lost 0 bases and 3 bases, there was a span of 14 bases.

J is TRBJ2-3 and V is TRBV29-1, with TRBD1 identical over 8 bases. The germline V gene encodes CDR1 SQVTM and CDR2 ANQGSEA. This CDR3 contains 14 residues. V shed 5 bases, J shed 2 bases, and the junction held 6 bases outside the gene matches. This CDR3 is CSVTGTGNTDTQYF. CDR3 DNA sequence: TGCAGCGTTACCGGGACAGGCAACACAGATACGCAGTATTTT.

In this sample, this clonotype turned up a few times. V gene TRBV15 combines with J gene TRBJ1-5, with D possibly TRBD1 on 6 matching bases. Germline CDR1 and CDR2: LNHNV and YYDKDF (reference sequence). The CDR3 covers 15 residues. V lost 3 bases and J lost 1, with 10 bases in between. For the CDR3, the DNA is TGTGCCACCAGCAGTGGAGGGGGAAGCAATCAGCCCCAGCATTTT. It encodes CATSSGGGSNQPQHF. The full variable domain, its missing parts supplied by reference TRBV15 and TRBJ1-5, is DAMVIQNPRYQVTQFGKPVTLSCSQTLNHNVMYWYQQKSSQAPKLLFHYYDKDFNNEADTPDNFQSRRPNTSFCFLDIRSPGLGDTAMYLCATSSGGGSNQPQHFGDGTRLSIL.

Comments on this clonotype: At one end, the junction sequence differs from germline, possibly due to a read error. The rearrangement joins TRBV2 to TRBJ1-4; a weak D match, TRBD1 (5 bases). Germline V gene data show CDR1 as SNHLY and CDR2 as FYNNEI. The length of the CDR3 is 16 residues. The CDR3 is CTSSEQGVATNEKLFF. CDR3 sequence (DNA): TGTACCAGCAGTGAACAAGGGGTTGCAACTAATGAAAAACTGTTTTTT. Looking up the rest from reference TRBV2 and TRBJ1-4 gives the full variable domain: EPEVTQTPSHQVTQMGQEVILRCVPISNHLYFYWYRQILGQKVEFLVSFYNNEISEKSEIFDDQFSVERPDGSNFTLKIRSTKLEDSAMYFCTSSEQGVATNEKLFFGSGTQLSVL.

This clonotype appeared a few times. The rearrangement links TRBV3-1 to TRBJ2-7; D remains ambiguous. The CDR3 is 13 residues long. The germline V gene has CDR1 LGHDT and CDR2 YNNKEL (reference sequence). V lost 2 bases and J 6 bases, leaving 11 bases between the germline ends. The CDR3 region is CASSQKHVPEQYF. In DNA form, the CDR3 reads TGTGCCAGCAGCCAAAAGCACGTCCCCGAGCAGTACTTC.

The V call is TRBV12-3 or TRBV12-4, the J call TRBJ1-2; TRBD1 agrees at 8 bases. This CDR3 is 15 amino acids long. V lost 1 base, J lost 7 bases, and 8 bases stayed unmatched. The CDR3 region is CASSLEVTGVGGYTF. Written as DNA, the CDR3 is TGTGCCAGCAGTTTAGAGGTGACAGGGGTTGGTGGCTACACCTTC.

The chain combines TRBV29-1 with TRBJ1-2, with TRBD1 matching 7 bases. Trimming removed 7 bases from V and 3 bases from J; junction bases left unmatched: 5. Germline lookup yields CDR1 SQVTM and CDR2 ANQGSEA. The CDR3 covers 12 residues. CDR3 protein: CSDRGVDYGYTF. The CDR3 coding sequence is TGCAGCGACAGGGGAGTGGACTATGGCTACACCTTC. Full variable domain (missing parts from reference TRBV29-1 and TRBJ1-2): SAVISQKPSRDICQRGTSLTIQCQVDSQVTMMFWYRQQPGQSLTLIATANQGSEATYESGFVIDKFPISRPNLTFSTLTVSNMSPEDSSIYLCSDRGVDYGYTFGSGTRLTVV.

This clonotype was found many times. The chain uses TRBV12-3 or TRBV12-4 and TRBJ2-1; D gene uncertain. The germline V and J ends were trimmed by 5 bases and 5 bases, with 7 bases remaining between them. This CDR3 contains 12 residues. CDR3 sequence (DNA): TGTGCCAGCAGTCCCGGACACAATGAGCAGTTCTTC. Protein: CASSPGHNEQFF.

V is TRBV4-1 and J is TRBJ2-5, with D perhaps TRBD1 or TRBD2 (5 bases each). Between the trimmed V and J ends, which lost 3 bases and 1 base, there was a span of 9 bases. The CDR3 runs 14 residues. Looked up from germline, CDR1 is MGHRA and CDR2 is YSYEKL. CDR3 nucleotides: TGCGCCAGCAGCCAGCCCGGGACCCAAGAGACCCAGTACTTC. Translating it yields CASSQPGTQETQYF.

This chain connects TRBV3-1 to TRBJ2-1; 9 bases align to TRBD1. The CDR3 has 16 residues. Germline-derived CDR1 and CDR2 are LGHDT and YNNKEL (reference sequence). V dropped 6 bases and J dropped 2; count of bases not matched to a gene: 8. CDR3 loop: CASSPGQGSTYNEQFF. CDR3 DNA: TGTGCCAGCAGTCCGGGACAGGGAAGCACCTACAATGAGCAGTTCTTC.

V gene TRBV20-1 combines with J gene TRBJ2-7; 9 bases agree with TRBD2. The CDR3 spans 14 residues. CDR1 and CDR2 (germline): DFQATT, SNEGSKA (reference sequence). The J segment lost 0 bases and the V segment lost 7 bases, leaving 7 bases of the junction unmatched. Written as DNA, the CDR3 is TGCAGTGTAACCTTAGCGGGAGTCTCCTACGAGCAGTACTTC. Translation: CSVTLAGVSYEQYF.

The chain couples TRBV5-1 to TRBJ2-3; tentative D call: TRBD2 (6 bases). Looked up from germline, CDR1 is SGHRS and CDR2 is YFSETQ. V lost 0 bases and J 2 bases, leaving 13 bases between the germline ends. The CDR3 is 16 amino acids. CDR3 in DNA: TGCGCCAGCAGCTTGGGTATGGAGGGGCTCACAGATACGCAGTATTTT. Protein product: CASSLGMEGLTDTQYF.

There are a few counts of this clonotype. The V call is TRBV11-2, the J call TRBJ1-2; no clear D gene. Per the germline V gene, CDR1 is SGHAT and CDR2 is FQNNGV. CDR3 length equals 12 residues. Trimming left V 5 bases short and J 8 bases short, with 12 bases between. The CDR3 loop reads CASSKEGNGYTF. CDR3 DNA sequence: TGTGCCAGCAGCAAAGAAGGGAACGGCTACACCTTC.

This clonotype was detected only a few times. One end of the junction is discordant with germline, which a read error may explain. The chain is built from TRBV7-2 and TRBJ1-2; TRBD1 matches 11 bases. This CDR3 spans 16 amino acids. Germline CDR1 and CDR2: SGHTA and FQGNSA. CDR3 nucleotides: TGTGCCAGTAGCTTAGGCCGGACAGGGGGCGCGTATGGCTACACCTTC. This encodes CASSLGRTGGAYGYTF. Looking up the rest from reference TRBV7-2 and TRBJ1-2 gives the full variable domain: GAGVSQSPSNKVTEKGKDVELRCDPISGHTALYWYRQSLGQGLEFLIYFQGNSAPDKSGLPSDRFSAERTGGSVSTLTIQRTQQEDSAVYLCASSLGRTGGAYGYTFGSGTRLTVV.

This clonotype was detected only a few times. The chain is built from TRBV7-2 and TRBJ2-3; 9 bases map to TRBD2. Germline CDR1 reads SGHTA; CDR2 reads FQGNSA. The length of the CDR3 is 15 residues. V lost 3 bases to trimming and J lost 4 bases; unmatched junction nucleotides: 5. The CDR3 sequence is CASSFASGVSDTQYF. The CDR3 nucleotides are TGTGCCAGCAGCTTCGCTAGCGGGGTCTCAGATACGCAGTATTTT.

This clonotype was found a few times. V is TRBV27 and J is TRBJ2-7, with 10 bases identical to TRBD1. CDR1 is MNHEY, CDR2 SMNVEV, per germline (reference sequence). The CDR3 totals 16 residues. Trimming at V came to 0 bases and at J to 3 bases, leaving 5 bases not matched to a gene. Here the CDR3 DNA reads TGTGCCAGCAGTTTATCCGCCGGGACAGGGGACTACGAGCAGTACTTC. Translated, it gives CASSLSAGTGDYEQYF.

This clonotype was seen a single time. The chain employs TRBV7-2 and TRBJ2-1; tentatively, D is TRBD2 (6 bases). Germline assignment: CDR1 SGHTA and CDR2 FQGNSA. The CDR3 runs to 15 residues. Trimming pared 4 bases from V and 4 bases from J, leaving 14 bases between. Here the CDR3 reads CASSSHSGVYNEQFF. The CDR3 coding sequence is TGTGCCAGCAGCTCCCATTCGGGGGTTTACAATGAGCAGTTCTTC.

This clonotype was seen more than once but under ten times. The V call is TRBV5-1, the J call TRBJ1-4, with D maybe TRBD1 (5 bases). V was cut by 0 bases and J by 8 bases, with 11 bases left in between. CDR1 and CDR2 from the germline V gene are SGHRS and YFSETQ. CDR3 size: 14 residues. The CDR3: CASSLDGGREKLFF. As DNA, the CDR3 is TGCGCCAGCAGCTTGGATGGGGGACGGGAAAAACTGTTTTTT.

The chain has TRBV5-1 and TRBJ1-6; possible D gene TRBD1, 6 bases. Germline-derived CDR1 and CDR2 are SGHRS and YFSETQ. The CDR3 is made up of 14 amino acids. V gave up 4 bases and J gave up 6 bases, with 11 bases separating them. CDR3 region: CASSPGDTNSPLHF. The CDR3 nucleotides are TGCGCCAGCAGCCCAGGGGATACTAATTCACCCCTCCACTTT.

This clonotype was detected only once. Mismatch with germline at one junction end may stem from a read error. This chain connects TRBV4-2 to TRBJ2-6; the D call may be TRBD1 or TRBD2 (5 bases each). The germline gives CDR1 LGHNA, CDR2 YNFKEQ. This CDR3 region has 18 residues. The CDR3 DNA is TGTGCCAGCAGCCAAGAGGGACGGCATTACTCTGGGGCCAACGCCCTGACTTTC. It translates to CASSQEGRHYSGANALTF.

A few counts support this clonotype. The CDR3 DNA follows: TGTGCCAGCAGCTTAGTAGCCCCAGGTGAGCAGTTCTTC. It specifies CASSLVAPGEQFF. The genes are TRBV7-2 and TRBJ2-1; D is uncertain. Germline CDR1 SGHTA, CDR2 FQGNSA. V lost 1 base, J lost 9 bases, and 10 bases lay in between. CDR3 length equals 13 residues.

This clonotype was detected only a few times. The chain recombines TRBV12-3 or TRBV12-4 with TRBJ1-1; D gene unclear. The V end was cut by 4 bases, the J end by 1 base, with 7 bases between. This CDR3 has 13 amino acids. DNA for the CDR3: TGTGCCAGCAGTTATCAGAAGAACACTGAAGCTTTCTTT. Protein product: CASSYQKNTEAFF.

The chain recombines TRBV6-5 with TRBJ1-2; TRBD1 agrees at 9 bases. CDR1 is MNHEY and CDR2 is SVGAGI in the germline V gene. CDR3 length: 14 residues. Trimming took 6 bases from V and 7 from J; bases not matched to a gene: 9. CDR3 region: CASSLGQGRAGYTF. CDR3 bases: TGTGCCAGCAGCCTCGGACAGGGGAGGGCTGGCTACACCTTC.

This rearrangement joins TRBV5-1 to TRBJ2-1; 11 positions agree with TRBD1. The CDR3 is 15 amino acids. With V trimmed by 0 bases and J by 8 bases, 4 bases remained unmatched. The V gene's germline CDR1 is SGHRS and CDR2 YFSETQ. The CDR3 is CASSLGGTGGYEQFF. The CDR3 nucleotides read TGCGCCAGCAGCTTGGGCGGGACAGGGGGTTATGAGCAGTTCTTC.

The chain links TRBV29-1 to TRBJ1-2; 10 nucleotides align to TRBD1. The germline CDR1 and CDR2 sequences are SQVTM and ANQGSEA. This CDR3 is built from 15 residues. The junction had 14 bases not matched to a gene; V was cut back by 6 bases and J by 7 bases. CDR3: CSVFRDRGGNTGYTF. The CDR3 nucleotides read TGCAGCGTCTTCCGGGACAGGGGAGGGAATACTGGCTACACCTTC. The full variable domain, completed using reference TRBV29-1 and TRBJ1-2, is SAVISQKPSRDICQRGTSLTIQCQVDSQVTMMFWYRQQPGQSLTLIATANQGSEATYESGFVIDKFPISRPNLTFSTLTVSNMSPEDSSIYLCSVFRDRGGNTGYTFGSGTRLTVV.

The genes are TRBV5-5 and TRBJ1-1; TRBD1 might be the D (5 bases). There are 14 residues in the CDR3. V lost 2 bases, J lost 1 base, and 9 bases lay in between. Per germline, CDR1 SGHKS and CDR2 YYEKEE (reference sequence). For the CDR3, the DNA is TGTGCCAGCAGCTTTCAGAGGGGGAACACTGAAGCTTTCTTT. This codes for CASSFQRGNTEAFF.

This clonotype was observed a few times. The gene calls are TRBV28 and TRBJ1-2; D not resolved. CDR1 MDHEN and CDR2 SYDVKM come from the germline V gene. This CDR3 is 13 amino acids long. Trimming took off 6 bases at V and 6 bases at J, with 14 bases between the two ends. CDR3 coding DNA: TGTGCCAGCAGCCGCGGGCTTCCCGATGGCTACACCTTC. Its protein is CASSRGLPDGYTF.